This T cell receptor (beta chain) was sequenced for a study of cytomegalovirus exposure and HLA in healthy donors. It was with 60 Vbeta and 13 Jbeta primers that the PCR ran. Produced via immunoSEQ multiplex PCR; TCRdb's table is partial and in-frame only. The sample totals 40,000 to 50,000 clones. This CDR3 comprises 15 residues. Germline V gene data show CDR1 as LNHDA and CDR2 as SQIVND (reference sequence). Trimming removed 8 bases from V and 1 base from J, with 14 bases in between. Regarding the study as a whole: Analysis was carried out at a later point, and it linked a missense DCLRE1C variant to TCR beta V- and J-gene trimming.

Concerning this clone itself: Its antigen is undetermined.

What was sequenced was PBMCs. The sequence was obtained from a man aged 30-40 years in good health and CMV-seronegative. The V and J genes are TRBV19 and TRBJ2-2; weak D call: TRBD1 (5 bases). The CDR3 reads CASGVGRWNTGELFF. CDR3 DNA sequence: TGTGCCAGTGGTGTGGGGCGTTGGAACACCGGGGAGCTGTTTTTT.